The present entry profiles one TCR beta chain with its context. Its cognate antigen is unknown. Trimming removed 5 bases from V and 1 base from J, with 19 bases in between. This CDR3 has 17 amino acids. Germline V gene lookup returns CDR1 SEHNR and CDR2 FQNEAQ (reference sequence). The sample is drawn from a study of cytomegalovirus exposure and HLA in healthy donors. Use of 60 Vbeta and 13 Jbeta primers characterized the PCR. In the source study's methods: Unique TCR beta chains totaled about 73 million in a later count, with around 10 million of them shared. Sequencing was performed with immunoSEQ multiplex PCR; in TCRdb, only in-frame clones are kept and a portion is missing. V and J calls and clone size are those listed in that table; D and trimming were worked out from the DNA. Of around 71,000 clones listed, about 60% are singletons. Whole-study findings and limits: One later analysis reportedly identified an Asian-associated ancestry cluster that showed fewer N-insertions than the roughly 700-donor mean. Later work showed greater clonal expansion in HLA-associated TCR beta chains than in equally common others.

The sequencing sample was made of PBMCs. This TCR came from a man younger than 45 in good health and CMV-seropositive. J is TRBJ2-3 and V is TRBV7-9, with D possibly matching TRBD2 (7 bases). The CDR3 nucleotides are TGTGCCAGCAGCATCCGGGGGGCGGGGCCCCGCACAGATACGCAGTATTTT. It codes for CASSIRGAGPRTDTQYF.